This TCR beta chain was documented in a study of T-cell memory formation after mild COVID-19 (dated by TCRdb to about 2021). About the study as a whole: Most TCR sequence clusters were specific to one of the two donors. Longitudinal TCRalpha and TCRbeta repertoire sequencing tracked T-cell clones expanding and contracting after mild COVID-19 in two donors. Two young, previously healthy adult volunteers, one female and one male, were included in the cohort.

Study-wide findings and limitations: Contracting CD4+ clones were located mainly in the CM and EM memory subsets, whereas CD8+ clones were found to be enriched in EMRA. The detection of some responding clones in pre-infection memory suggests that pre-existing cross-reactive memory T cells joined the SARS-CoV-2 response. Only a couple of mild cases were covered by the study, and larger cohorts that include severe cases with pre-infection samples were considered necessary. Clones contracting from day 15 to 85 had balanced CD4/CD8 phenotypes, while a second wave expanding from day 15 to 37 was biased towards CD4+. SARS-CoV-2 specificity was not confirmed for the second-wave clones peaking on day 37.

PBMCs were isolated by Ficoll-Paque density gradient centrifugation. Cut back by 6 bases and 9 bases, the V and J ends lie 19 bases apart. Inclusive of the bounding cysteine and phenylalanine, the CDR3 is 13 residues long. This entry keeps only the CDR3 DNA: 39 bases, framed from base 1. The germline V gene (reference sequence) sets CDR1 to DFQATT and CDR2 to SNEGSKA. The reads were generated on an Illumina NovaSeq 6000. TCRalpha and TCRbeta cDNA libraries were constructed by 5'RACE with constant-segment primers, with sample barcodes and unique molecular identifiers being introduced. Trizol reagent was used to extract RNA from every sample. The libraries were amplified in two PCR steps, and the second step added a second sample barcode and Illumina TruSeq adapters. Libraries were sequenced on an Illumina NovaSeq with 2 x 150 bp paired-end reads. From the authors' description of their analysis: The reads were demultiplexed and collapsed into UMI-guided consensus sequences using migec v1.2.7. Using mixcr v2.1.11, UMI consensuses were aligned to TRA and TRB V and J templates and then assembled into clonotypes. Expanded or contracted clonotypes were those called significant by both edgeR and NoisET, with noise models trained on biological replicates. For edgeR calls, the cutoffs were a false discovery rate-adjusted p below 0.01 and a log2 fold-change threshold of 1. As an exploratory analysis of dynamics, PCA with hierarchical clustering was applied to max-normalized trajectories of the 1000 most abundant clonotypes. Separately sequenced CD4+ and CD8+ repertoires were used to assign the CD4 or CD8 phenotype of responding clones. Using fastp trimming at Q25 and MiXCR clonotype assembly, TCRdb reanalyzed the public sequencing data and kept in-frame beta chains. For every CDR3 protein sequence, its rows merge into one entry that carries the most common genes and DNA. Clone size and V and J calls follow TCRdb, not the original study. In this sample the table shows over 150,000 distinct CDR3 sequences, around 18% of which occur a single time. The top ten constitute about 4% of the sample.

To note about this clonotype: Which antigen it targets is not known. No qualities accompany the bases; no much larger clone lies one base away.

The sequencing input was PBMCs or a T cell subset sorted from them (not recorded which). The chain couples TRBV20-1 to TRBJ2-3; TRBD2 is perhaps the D gene, given 6 matching bases. The TCR originated in a man younger than 30 who had mild COVID-19 (a few samples of this study predate the infection). The sample titles of this study are shuffled in the database, so cell type and time point are left out; the donor was told from shared clones. The nucleotide sequence reads TGCAGTGCAAAGGACCAGCGGGCGGAAACGCAGTATTTT. This gives the protein CSAKDQRAETQYF.